These 28 T cell receptor beta chains came from one sample sequenced in a study of T cells after posttransplantation cyclophosphamide. Only in-frame clones appear in the TCRdb table, and some are missing; sequencing was by immunoSEQ multiplex PCR. The specimen has 870 or so clones, none found just once. Busulfan-fludarabine conditioning, marrow transplant, and cyclophosphamide on days +3 and +4 were administered. The specimen was PBMCs, collected after allogeneic stem cell transplant with posttransplant cyclophosphamide. These receptors originate from a male patient in his thirties who received an allogeneic stem cell transplant from a related donor, was CMV-positive, and had no GVHD. Some T cells may be the graft donor's.

By its share, this clone is medium-sized. The chain joins TRBV9 to TRBJ2-3, with 10 bases fitting TRBD2. V dropped 0 bases and J dropped 2; count of bases not matched to a gene: 6. Germline-derived CDR1 and CDR2 are SGDLS and YYNGEE. The CDR3 covers 17 residues. The CDR3 loop is CASSVDGSGGTTDTQYF. DNA of the CDR3: TGTGCCAGCAGCGTAGACGGTAGCGGGGGGACCACAGATACGCAGTATTTT.

Sample share makes this clone medium-sized. This chain joins TRBV10-3 and TRBJ2-1, with TRBD2 matching 8 bases. The ends lost 10 bases at V and 6 bases at J; junction bases unmatched: 5. Germline-derived CDR1 and CDR2 are ENHRY and SYGVKD. The CDR3 runs to 12 residues. CDR3 coding DNA: TGTGCCACCGGGGGGGGAGGCAATGAGCAGTTCTTC. It codes for CATGGGGNEQFF.

This clone is medium-sized. V usage is TRBV6-2 or TRBV6-3 and J usage is TRBJ2-5; a weak D match, TRBD2 (5 bases). Germline V gives CDR1 MNHEY, CDR2 SVGEGT. The CDR3 sequence is 13 residues long. Trimming removed 8 bases from V and 0 bases from J, with 10 bases in between. The CDR3: CASHKRDQETQYF. CDR3 sequence (DNA): TGTGCCAGCCACAAGAGGGACCAAGAGACCCAGTACTTC.

This clone appeared many times. The chain employs TRBV7-3 and TRBJ2-2; tentative D call: TRBD1 (5 bases). Germline loops: CDR1 SGHTA, CDR2 FQGTGA. The CDR3 consists of 16 residues. Trimming removed 0 bases from V and 6 bases from J, with 14 bases in between. This CDR3 is CASSLTPWGASGELFF. The CDR3 DNA reads TGTGCCAGCAGCTTAACCCCCTGGGGCGCTTCCGGGGAGCTGTTTTTT.

On this clone: A single base separates this from a much larger clone, so it may be a read error. This chain connects TRBV2 to TRBJ2-7, with D possibly TRBD2 on 6 matching bases. The germline V gene encodes CDR1 SNHLY and CDR2 FYNNEI. The CDR3 sequence is 14 residues long. V lost 6 bases and J 3 bases, leaving 15 bases between the germline ends. CDR3 nucleotide sequence: TGTGCCAGCAGGGACCCGGCGGGAAACTACGAGCAGTACTTC. Residues: CASRDPAGNYEQYF.

By share of the sample, this clone is medium-sized (0.01 to 0.1%). This rearrangement joins TRBV6-5 to TRBJ1-1, with no clear D. From germline, CDR1 is MNHEY and CDR2 SVGAGI. This CDR3 contains 14 residues. Trimming took 2 bases from V and 0 from J, leaving 7 bases between them. The CDR3 loop reads CASSYDTLNTEAFF. The CDR3 nucleotides are TGTGCCAGCAGTTACGACACCTTGAACACTGAAGCTTTCTTT.

This clone is judged medium-sized. The V call is TRBV28, the J call TRBJ1-4, with 8 bases matching TRBD1. The CDR3 has 15 residues. Germline CDR1 reads MDHEN; CDR2 reads SYDVKM. The junction had 6 bases not matched to a gene; V was cut back by 2 bases and J by 7 bases. DNA for the CDR3: TGTGCCAGCAGTTTACGGTCAGGGGGCAGTGAAAAACTGTTTTTT. As protein: CASSLRSGGSEKLFF.

This clone was seen many times. CDR3 coding DNA: TGTGCCAGCAGCGCCGGGCCCGGGGGCATTCAGTACTTC. Encoded protein: CASSAGPGGIQYF. This chain joins TRBV9 and TRBJ2-4, with a tentative D call TRBD2 (6 bases). V gave up 3 bases and J gave up 9 bases, with 13 bases separating them. This CDR3 has 13 amino acids. Germline CDR1 and CDR2: SGDLS and YYNGEE.

This clone is deemed medium-sized (0.01 to 0.1%). V and J are TRBV11-2 and TRBJ2-3, with 7 bases identical to TRBD2. Trimming at V came to 1 base and at J to 3 bases, leaving 1 base not matched to a gene. The CDR3 covers 14 residues. Germline loops: CDR1 SGHAT, CDR2 FQNNGV. CDR3 bases: TGTGCCAGCAGCTTAGGGGGGGGTACAGATACGCAGTATTTT. This encodes CASSLGGGTDTQYF.

By proportion, this clone is medium-sized. The chain's CDR3 is CASSVAGAGSYNEQFF. As DNA, the CDR3 is TGTGCCAGCAGCGTTGCGGGAGCGGGATCCTACAATGAGCAGTTCTTC. This chain connects TRBV9 to TRBJ2-1; TRBD2 matches at 7 bases. CDR3 length: 16 amino acids. Trimming removed 2 bases from V and 1 base from J; junction bases left unmatched: 6. CDR1 SGDLS and CDR2 YYNGEE come from the germline V gene.

By sample share, this clone is large. The chain employs TRBV9 and TRBJ2-1; 8 bases map to TRBD2. The CDR3 extends over 19 amino acids. Losses at the gene ends were 0 bases for V and 3 bases for J; bases not matched to a gene: 14. The V gene's germline CDR1 is SGDLS and CDR2 YYNGEE. The CDR3 DNA reads TGTGCCAGCAGCGTAGCCCGGAGACCTCTAGCGGGTGACTACAATGAGCAGTTCTTC. Translation: CASSVARRPLAGDYNEQFF. The full variable domain, with the rest looked up from reference TRBV9 and TRBJ2-1, is DSGVTQTPKHLITATGQRVTLRCSPRSGDLSVYWYQQSLDQGLQFLIQYYNGEERAKGNILERFSAQQFPDLHSELNLSSLELGDSALYFCASSVARRPLAGDYNEQFFGPGTRLTVL.

Relative to its sample, this clone is medium-sized. The chain carries TRBV11-2 and TRBJ2-1, with TRBD2 matching 9 bases. From germline, CDR1 is SGHAT and CDR2 FQNNGV. V lost 6 bases, J lost 6 bases, and 18 bases stayed unmatched. The CDR3 has 18 amino acids. The CDR3, as DNA: TGTGCCAGCAGGAGACGGCTAGCGGGATATGAGTTGGGCAATGAGCAGTTCTTC. Translated, it gives CASRRRLAGYELGNEQFF.

This clone occurred many times. V and J are TRBV18 and TRBJ2-3; D unresolved. In germline, CDR1 is KGHSH, CDR2 LQKENI. Deletions cut 1 base from V and 2 bases from J, with 13 bases between. CDR3 size: 16 residues. The CDR3 loop is CASSPLTTQATDTQYF. The CDR3 DNA reads as TGTGCCAGCTCACCACTAACGACACAAGCCACAGATACGCAGTATTTT.

This clone counts as medium-sized. This sequence joins TRBV12-5 and TRBJ1-2; no reliable D call. The ends were cut back, 6 bases at V and 5 bases at J, with 10 bases in the middle. The CDR3 runs to 12 residues. The V gene's germline CDR1 is LGHNT and CDR2 FRNRAP. The CDR3 sequence: CASGPGLYGYTF. The CDR3 coding sequence is TGTGCTAGTGGGCCCGGTTTGTATGGCTACACCTTC.

This clone is classed as medium-sized. This chain connects TRBV28 to TRBJ2-1, with D possibly TRBD2 on 5 matching bases. The germline CDR1 and CDR2 sequences are MDHEN and SYDVKM. The CDR3 spans 12 residues. The V end was cut by 4 bases, the J end by 10 bases, with 11 bases between. The CDR3 DNA follows: TGTGCCAGCAGTTCGCCCCAGCGGGAGCAGTTCTTC. Protein: CASSSPQREQFF.

In its sample, this clone is medium-sized. The chain employs TRBV5-6 and TRBJ2-7; 13 nucleotides line up with TRBD2. The CDR3 contains 14 residues. Trimming at V came to 4 bases and at J to 6 bases, leaving 4 bases not matched to a gene. Germline lookup yields CDR1 SGHDT and CDR2 YYEEEE. CDR3 sequence (DNA): TGTGCCAGCAGCATGGGACTAGCGGGATTCGAGCAGTACTTC. The encoded protein is CASSMGLAGFEQYF.

Judged by abundance, this clone is medium-sized. The chain employs TRBV5-1 and TRBJ1-3; TRBD1 agrees at 9 bases. Germline V lookup: CDR1 SGHRS, CDR2 YFSETQ. The CDR3 totals 15 residues. Losses at the gene ends were 4 bases for V and 4 bases for J; bases not matched to a gene: 6. CDR3: CASSPDRGGGNTIYF. The CDR3 DNA follows: TGCGCCAGCAGCCCCGACAGGGGGGGCGGAAACACCATATATTTT.

By its share, this clone is medium-sized (0.01 to 0.1%). V usage is TRBV6-4 and J usage is TRBJ1-5, with no clear D. V was clipped by 5 bases and J by 2 bases, with 13 bases between them. The CDR3 is made up of 15 amino acids. CDR1 is MRHNA, CDR2 SNTAGT, per germline. CDR3 nucleotides: TGTGCCAGCAGTCAAGAAGTCGGTGGCAATCAGCCCCAGCATTTT. It specifies CASSQEVGGNQPQHF.

This clone was counted many times. The rearrangement links TRBV7-6 to TRBJ2-2; 11 positions agree with TRBD2. Trimming took 10 bases from V and 2 from J; bases not matched to a gene: 9. This CDR3 has 16 amino acids. Germline CDR1 SGHVS, CDR2 FNYEAQ. The DNA for the CDR3 is TGTGCCATACCAGTACTAGCGGGAGTCAACACCGGGGAGCTGTTTTTT. This codes for CAIPVLAGVNTGELFF.

At least ten counts were recorded for this clone. A clone one base away is much larger, so this may be a read error. The chain is built from TRBV6-4 and TRBJ2-1, with 10 bases identical to TRBD2. CDR1 and CDR2 from the germline V gene are MRHNA and SNTAGT. The ends lost 3 bases at V and 11 bases at J; junction bases unmatched: 13. The length of the CDR3 is 16 residues. In nucleotides, the CDR3 is TGTGCCAGCAGTGAAGGGACTAGCGTGGGACGGGATCAGCAGTTCTTC. Encoded protein: CASSEGTSVGRDQQFF.

Within the sample, this clone is medium-sized (0.01 to 0.1%). The chain has TRBV4-3 and TRBJ2-1; tentative D call: TRBD1 (5 bases). Looked up from germline, CDR1 is LGHNA and CDR2 is YSLEER. CDR3 length: 15 residues. The germline V and J ends were trimmed by 0 bases and 2 bases, with 8 bases remaining between them. The CDR3 protein is CASSQDQGPYNEQFF. The CDR3 nucleotides are TGCGCCAGCAGCCAAGATCAGGGCCCCTACAATGAGCAGTTCTTC.

This clone ranks as medium-sized. This rearrangement joins TRBV27 to TRBJ2-7, with 7 positions matching TRBD2. This CDR3 has 13 residues. Germline trimming cut 5 bases from V and 6 bases from J; bases unmatched to any gene: 7. Germline values: CDR1 MNHEY, CDR2 SMNVEV (reference sequence). CDR3 nucleotides: TGTGCCAGCAGTCACGGACTAGTCGTCGAGCAGTACTTC. This sequence encodes CASSHGLVVEQYF.

In this sample, this clone is medium-sized. The gene calls are TRBV5-1 and TRBJ2-5; 12 bases fit TRBD2. CDR1 SGHRS and CDR2 YFSETQ come from the germline V gene. This CDR3 contains 20 residues. V lost 4 bases, J lost 1 base, and 17 bases stayed unmatched. CDR3 bases: TGCGCCAGCAGCCTCTTAGGGCCGACTAGCGGGGGAAGGGTCCAAGAGACCCAGTACTTC. Amino acids: CASSLLGPTSGGRVQETQYF.

Judged by abundance, this clone is large. The chain combines TRBV4-3 with TRBJ1-5, with unresolved D. Germline CDR1 LGHNA, CDR2 YSLEER. CDR3 length: 17 residues. V was shortened by 0 bases and J by 1 base, with 13 bases between the two germline ends. The CDR3 is CASSQDIGSGSNQPQHF. The CDR3, as DNA: TGCGCCAGCAGCCAAGATATCGGGTCGGGGAGCAATCAGCCCCAGCATTTT.

Relative to its sample, this clone is medium-sized. V usage is TRBV5-4 and J usage is TRBJ1-2; the match to TRBD1 covers 11 bases. V shed 4 bases and J 5 bases; nucleotides not matched to a gene: 7. Germline V CDR1 and CDR2: SGHNT, YYREEE (reference sequence). CDR3 length: 15 amino acids. CDR3 region: CASSRGQGAGYGYTF. CDR3 in DNA: TGTGCCAGCAGCCGTGGACAGGGGGCTGGGTATGGCTACACCTTC.

Within the sample, this clone is medium-sized (0.01 to 0.1%). V gene TRBV27 combines with J gene TRBJ2-1, with 7 bases fitting TRBD1. V dropped 4 bases and J dropped 9; count of bases not matched to a gene: 6. Germline CDR1 is MNHEY and CDR2 is SMNVEV (reference sequence). There are 13 residues in the CDR3. The CDR3 DNA follows: TGTGCCAGCAGTTCGGGGACAGACTTTGAGCAGTTCTTC. Translating gives CASSSGTDFEQFF.

In this sample, this clone is medium-sized (0.01 to 0.1%). The rearrangement uses TRBV6-6 and TRBJ2-5; D ambiguous. This CDR3 contains 11 residues. Trimming stripped 7 bases from V and 4 bases from J, with 7 bases between. Germline assignment: CDR1 MNHNY and CDR2 SVGAGI (reference sequence). The chain's CDR3 is CASKSLETQYF. The DNA of the CDR3 is TGTGCCAGCAAAAGCTTAGAGACCCAGTACTTC.

In this sample, this clone is medium-sized. The chain joins TRBV11-2 to TRBJ2-7, with a weak D call TRBD1 (5 bases). Germline V CDR1 and CDR2: SGHAT, FQNNGV. The V end was cut by 5 bases, the J end by 0 bases, with 11 bases between. The CDR3 has 14 amino acids. CDR3 DNA: TGTGCCAGCAGCCCCCAAGGGGCCTCCTACGAGCAGTACTTC. Protein product: CASSPQGASYEQYF.